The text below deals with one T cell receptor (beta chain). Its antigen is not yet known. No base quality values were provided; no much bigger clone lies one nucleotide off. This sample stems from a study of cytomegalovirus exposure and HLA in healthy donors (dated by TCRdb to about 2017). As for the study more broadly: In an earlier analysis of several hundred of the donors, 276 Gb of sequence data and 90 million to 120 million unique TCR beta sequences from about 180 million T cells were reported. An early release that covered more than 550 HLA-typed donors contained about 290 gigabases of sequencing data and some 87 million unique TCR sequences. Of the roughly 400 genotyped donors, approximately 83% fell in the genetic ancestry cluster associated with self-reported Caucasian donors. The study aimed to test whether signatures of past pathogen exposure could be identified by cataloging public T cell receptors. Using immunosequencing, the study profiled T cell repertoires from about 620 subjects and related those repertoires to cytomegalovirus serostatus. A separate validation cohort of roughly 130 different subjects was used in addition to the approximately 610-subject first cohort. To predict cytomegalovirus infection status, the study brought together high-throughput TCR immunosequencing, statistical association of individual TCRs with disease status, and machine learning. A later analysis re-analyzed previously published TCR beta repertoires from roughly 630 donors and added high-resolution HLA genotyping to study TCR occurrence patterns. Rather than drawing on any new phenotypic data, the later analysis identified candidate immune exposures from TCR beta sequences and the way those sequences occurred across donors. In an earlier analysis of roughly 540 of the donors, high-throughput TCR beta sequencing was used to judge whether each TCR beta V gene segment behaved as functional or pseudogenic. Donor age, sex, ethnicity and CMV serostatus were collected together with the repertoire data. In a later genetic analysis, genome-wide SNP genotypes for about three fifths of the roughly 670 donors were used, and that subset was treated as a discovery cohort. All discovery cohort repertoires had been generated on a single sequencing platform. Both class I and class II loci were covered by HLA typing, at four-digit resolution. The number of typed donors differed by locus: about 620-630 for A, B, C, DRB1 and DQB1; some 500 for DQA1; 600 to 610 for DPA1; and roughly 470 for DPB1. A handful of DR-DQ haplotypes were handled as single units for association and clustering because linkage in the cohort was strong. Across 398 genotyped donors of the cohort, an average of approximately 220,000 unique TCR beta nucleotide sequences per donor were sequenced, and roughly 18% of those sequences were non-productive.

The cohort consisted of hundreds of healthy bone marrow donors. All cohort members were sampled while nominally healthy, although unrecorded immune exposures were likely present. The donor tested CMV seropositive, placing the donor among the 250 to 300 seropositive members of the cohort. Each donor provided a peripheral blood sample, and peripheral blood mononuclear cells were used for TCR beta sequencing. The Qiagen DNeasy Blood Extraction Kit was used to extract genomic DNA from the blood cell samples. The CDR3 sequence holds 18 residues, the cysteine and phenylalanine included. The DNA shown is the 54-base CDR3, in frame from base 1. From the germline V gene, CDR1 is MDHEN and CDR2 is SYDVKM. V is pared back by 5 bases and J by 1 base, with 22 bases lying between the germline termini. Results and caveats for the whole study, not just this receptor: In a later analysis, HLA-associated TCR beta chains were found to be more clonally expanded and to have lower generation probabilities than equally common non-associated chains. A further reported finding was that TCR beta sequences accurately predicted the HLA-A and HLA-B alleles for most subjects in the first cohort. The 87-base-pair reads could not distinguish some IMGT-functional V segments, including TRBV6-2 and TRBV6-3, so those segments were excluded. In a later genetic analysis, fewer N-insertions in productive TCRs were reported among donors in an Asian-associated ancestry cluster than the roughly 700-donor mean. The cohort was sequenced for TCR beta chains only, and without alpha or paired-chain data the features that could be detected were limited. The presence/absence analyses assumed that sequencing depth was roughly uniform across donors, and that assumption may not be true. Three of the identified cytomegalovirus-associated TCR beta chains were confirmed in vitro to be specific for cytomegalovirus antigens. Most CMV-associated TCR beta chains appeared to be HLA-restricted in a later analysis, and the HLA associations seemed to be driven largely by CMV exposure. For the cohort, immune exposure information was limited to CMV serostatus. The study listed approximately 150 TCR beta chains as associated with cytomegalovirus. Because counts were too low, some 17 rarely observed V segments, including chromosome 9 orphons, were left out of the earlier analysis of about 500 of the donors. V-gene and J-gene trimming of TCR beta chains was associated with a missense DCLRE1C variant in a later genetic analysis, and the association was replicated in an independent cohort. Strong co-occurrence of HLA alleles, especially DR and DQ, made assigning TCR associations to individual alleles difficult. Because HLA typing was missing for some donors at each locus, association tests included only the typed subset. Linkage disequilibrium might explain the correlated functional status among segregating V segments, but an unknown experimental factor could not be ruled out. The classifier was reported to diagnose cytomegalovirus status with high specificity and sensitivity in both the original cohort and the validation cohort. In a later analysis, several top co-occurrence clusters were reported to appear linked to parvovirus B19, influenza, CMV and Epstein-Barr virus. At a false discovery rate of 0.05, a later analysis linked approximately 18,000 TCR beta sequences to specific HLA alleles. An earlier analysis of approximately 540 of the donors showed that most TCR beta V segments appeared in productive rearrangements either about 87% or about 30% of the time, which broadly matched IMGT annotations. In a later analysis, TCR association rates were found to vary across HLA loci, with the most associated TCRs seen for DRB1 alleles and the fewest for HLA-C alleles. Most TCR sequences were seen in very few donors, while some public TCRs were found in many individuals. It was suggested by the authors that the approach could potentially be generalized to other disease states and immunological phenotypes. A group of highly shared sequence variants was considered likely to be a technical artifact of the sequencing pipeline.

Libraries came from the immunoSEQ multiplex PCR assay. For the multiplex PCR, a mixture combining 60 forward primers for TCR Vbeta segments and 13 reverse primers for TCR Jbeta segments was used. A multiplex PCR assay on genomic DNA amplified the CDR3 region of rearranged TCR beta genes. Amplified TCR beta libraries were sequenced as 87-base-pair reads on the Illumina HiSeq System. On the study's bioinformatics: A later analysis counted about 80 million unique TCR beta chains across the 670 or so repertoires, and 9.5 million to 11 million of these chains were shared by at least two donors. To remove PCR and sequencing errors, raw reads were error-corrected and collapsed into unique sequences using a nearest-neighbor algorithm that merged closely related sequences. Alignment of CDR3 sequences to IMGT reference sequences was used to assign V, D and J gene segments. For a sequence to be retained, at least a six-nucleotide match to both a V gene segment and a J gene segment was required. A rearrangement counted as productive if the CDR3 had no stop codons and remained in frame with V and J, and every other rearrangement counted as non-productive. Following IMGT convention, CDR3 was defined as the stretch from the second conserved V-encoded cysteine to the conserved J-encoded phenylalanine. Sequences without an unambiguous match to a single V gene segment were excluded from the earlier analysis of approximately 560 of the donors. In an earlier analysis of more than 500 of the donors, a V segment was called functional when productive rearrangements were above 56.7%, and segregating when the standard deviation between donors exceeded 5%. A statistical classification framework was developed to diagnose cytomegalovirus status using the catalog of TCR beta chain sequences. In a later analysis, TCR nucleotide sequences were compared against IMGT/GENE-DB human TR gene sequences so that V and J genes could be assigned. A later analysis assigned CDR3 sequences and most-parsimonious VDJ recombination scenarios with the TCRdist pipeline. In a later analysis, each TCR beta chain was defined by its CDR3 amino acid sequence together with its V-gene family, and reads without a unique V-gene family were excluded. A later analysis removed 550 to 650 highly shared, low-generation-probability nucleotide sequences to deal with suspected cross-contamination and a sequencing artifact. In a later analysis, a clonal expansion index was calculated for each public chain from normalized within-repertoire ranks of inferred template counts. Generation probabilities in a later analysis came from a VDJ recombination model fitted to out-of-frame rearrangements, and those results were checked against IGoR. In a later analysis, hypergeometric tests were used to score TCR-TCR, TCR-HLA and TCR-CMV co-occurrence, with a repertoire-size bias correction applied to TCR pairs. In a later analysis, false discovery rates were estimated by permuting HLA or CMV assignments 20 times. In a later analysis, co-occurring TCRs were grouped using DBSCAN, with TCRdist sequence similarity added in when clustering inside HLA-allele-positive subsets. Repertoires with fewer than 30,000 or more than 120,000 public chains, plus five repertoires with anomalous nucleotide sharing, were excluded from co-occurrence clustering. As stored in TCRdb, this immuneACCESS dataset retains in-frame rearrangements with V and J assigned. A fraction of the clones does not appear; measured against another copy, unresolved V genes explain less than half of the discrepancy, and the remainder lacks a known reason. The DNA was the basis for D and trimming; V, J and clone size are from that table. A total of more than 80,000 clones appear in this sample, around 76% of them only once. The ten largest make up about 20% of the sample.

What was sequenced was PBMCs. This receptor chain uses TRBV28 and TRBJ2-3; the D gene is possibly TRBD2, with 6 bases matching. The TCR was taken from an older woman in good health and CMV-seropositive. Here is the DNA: TGTGCCAGCAGTCCTAATAGACCCGGGGCGGGGCGCACAGATACGCAGTATTTT. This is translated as CASSPNRPGAGRTDTQYF.